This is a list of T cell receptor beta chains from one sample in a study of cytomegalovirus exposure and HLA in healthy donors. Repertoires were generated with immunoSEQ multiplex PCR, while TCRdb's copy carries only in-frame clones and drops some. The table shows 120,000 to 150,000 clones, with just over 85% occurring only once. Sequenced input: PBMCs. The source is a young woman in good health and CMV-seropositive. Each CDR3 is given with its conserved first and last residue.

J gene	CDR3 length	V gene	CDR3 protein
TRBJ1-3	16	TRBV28	CASSSRQPSSGNTIYF
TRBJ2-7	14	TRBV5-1	CASRDGTGANEQYF
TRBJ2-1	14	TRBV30	CAWTEGNGGNEQFF
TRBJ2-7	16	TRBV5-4	CASSLARGRDRHEQYF
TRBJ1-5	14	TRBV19	CASGPDRDNQPQHF
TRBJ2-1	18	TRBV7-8	CASSLLAGGPQVYNEQFF
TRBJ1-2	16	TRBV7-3	CASSLTLDGELGGYTF
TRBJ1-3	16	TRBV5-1	CASSLAAGGSGNTIYF
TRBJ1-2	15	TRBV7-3	CASSLKGDRVNGYTF
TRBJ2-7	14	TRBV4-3	CASSQRDGSYEQYF
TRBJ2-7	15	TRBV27	CASSLRPGRSYEQYF
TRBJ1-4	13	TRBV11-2	CASSPGQGEKLFF
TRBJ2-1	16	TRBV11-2	CASSPPGLAFYNEQFF
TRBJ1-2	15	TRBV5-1	CASSLDTGRGYGYTF
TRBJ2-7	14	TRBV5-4	CASSPRGRAYEQYF
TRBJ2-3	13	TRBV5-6	CASSIRGTDTQYF
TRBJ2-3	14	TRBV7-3	CASSPLAHTDTQYF
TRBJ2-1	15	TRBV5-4	CASSVGLAGGNEQFF
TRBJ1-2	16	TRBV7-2	CASSLSTGAAAYGYTF
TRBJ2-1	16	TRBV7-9	CASSLASGRKVHEQFF
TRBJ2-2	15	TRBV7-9	CASTWNAGGTGELFF
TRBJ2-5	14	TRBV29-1	CSVALSGPGETQYF
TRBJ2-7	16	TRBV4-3	CASSQDIGTGVSEQYF
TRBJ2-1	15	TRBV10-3	CAISELAGEYNEQFF
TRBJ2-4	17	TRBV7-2	CASKGQTVSGYQNIQYF
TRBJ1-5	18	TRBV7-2	CASSLISFGVGFNQPQHF
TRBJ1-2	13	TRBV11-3	CASSFGTGIGYTF
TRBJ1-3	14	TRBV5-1	CASSLDDSRNTIYF
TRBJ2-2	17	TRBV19	CASSLTSRVRRAGELFF
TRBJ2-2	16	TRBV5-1	CASSWGTGSGTGELFF
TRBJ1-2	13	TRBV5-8	CASSFGQYYGYTF
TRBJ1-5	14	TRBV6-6	CASSYRPGGQPQHF
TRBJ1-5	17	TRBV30	CAWSVQGFGGGNQPQHF
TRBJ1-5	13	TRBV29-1	CSVGVQGDQPQHF
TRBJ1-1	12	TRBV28	CASSRDSPQAFF
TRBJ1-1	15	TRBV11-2	CASSQGQGFNTEAFF
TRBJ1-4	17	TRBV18	CASSPTGPDPTNEKLFF
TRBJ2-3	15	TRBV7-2	CASRPDRGGTDTQYF
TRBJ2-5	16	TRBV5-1	CASSLGTSGGQETQYF
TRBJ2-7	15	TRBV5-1	CASRLAEPLYYEQYF
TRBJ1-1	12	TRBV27	CASSFRGTEAFF
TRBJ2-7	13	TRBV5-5	CASSLQGSYEQYF
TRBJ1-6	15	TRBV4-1	CASSRMTVRGSPLHF
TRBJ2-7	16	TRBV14	CASSSLPGAGGREQYF
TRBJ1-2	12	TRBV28	CASKQAIYGYTF
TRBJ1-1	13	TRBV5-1	CASSPTNRAEAFF
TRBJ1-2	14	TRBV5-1	CASSLRTTSNGYTF